This T cell receptor beta chain was identified in a study of blood T cell repertoires in COVID-19. About the research overall: Sources were T cells, B-cell-depleted T cells, or PBMCs; the material itself was cDNA or gDNA.

Sequenced by immunoSEQ multiplex PCR; TCRdb stores in-frame clones only, minus some. The sample holds some 170,000 clones, 84% seen once. Between the trimmed V and J ends, which lost 3 bases and 8 bases, there was a span of 17 bases. The CDR3 covers 15 residues. Germline CDR1 is DFQATT and CDR2 is SNEGSKA (reference sequence). The sequenced material came from peripheral blood. This sequence was found in an elderly woman with acute or convalescent COVID-19. The V call is TRBV20-1, the J call TRBJ1-6; D gene uncertain. The CDR3: CSASVGSGSYSPLHF. CDR3 coding DNA: TGCAGTGCTAGTGTTGGGTCGGGGAGCTATTCACCCCTCCACTTT.